This T cell receptor (beta chain) derives from a study of tumor and adjacent non-tumor tissue in lung cancer. Study background: Patients were aged roughly 30 to 76, 9 to 10 men and about five women, stage I to III.

General study findings and limits: In normal lung, the top 100 clones were significantly more dominant than in tumor.

The library came from three nested PCR rounds adapted from ARM-PCR protocols. TCRdb independently ran MiXCR on the multiplex PCR reads; one entry per CDR3 protein. Among over 60,000 distinct CDR3 sequences, roughly 80% were seen once, and the ten largest hold less than 15%. Trimming shortened V by 3 bases and J by 7 bases, and 18 bases separated the two germline ends. The CDR3 has 14 amino acids. CDR1 is SQVTM and CDR2 is ANQGSEA in the germline V gene. To note about this clonotype: Its antigen remains unidentified.

The template was RNA from unsorted bulk tissue. V is TRBV29-1 and J is TRBJ1-1; D is unresolved. The origin of this receptor is a woman in her forties or fifties with non-small cell lung cancer. Sequences were obtained from lung tumor tissue. The CDR3 loop reads CSVEALEGYIEAFF. CDR3 nucleotides: TGCAGCGTTGAGGCCCTGGAGGGTTACATTGAAGCTTTCTTT.